The source of this TCR beta chain is a study of T cell repertoires in cytomegalovirus infection. At the level of the study: Based on public TCR beta signatures, there were indications of CMV infection and of a matching HLA type.

TCRdb processed the reads anew with MiXCR; each CDR3 protein has one entry. The repertoire consists of around 47,000 distinct CDR3 sequences, with about 20% occurring once and the leading ten covering about four fifths. The ends lost 1 base at V and 8 bases at J; junction bases unmatched: 17. The CDR3 is 18 amino acids. Germline loops: CDR1 SGHVS, CDR2 FQNEAQ. This clonotype came up a few times. As yet, its antigen is unknown. Sequencing was performed on CD8+ T cells from cultured PBMCs, taken from culture after CMV antigen stimulation. The genes are TRBV7-8 and TRBJ1-1; 9 bases are a match to TRBD1. The origin of this receptor is a human donor in good health (CMV status not recorded). Some clones in this sample may be carry-over from other donors' samples. The CDR3 loop is CASSLVSPRQGEKREAFF. The CDR3 region has the DNA TGTGCCAGCAGCTTAGTCTCTCCGAGACAGGGGGAGAAAAGAGAAGCTTTCTTT.